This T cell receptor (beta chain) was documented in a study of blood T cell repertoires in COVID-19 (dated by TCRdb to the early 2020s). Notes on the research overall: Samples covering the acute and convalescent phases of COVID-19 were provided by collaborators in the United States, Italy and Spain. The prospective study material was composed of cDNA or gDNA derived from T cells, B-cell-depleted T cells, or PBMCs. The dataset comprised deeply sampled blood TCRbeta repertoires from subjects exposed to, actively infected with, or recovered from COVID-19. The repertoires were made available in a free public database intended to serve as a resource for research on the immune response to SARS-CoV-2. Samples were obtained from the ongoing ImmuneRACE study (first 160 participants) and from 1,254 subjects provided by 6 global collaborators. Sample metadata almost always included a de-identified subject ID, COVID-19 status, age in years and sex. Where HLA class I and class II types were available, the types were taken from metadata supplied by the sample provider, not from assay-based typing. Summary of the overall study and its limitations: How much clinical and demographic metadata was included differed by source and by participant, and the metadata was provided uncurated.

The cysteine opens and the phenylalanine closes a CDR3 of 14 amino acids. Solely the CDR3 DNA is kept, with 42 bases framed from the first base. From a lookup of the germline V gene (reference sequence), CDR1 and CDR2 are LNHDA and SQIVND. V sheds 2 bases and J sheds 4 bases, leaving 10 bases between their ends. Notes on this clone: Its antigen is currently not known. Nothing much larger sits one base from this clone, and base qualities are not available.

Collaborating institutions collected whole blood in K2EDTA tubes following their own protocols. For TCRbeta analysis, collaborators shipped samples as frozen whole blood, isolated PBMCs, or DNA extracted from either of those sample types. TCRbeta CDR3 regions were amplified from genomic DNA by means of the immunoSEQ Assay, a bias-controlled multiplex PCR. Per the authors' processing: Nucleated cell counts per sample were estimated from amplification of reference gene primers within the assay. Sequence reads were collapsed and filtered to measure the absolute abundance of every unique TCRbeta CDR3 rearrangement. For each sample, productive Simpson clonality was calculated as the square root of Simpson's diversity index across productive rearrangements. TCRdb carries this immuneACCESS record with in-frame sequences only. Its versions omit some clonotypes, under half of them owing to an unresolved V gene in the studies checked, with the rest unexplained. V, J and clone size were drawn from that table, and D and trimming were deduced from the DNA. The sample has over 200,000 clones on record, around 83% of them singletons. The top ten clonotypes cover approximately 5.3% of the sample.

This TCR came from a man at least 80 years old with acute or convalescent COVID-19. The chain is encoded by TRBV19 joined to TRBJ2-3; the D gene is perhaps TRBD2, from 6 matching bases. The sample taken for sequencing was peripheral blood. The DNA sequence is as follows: TGTGCCAGTAGTATACGGGGGTTTGCAGATACGCAGTATTTT. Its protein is CASSIRGFADTQYF.